This T cell receptor beta chain was identified in a study of read filtering for tumor transcriptome and immune sequencing. Turning to the study itself: Patients were approximately 17 male and 11 to 15 female, mean age about 65 years, range about 40 to 85. Regarding the study as a whole: IR-seq and RNA-seq agreed better without single-read clonotypes.

This clonotype was seen at least ten times. Its antigen is unknown. The library was built from roughly 400 ng RNA with molecular barcoded adaptors for alpha/delta and beta/gamma chains. TCRdb reanalysed the reads using MiXCR and keeps one entry per CDR3 protein. The sample shows around 50,000 distinct CDR3 sequences, 20% to 25% of them seen only once. Bone marrow was sampled from every patient at the time of active disease. V shed 6 bases and J shed 1 base, with 6 bases lying between them. This CDR3 has 11 amino acids. Germline V gene lookup returns CDR1 SQVTM and CDR2 ANQGSEA. V gene TRBV29-1 combines with J gene TRBJ1-1; D remains ambiguous. Material: a population of CD138-negative cells sorted from bone marrow. The TCR sequence derives from a donor at least 40 years old with multiple myeloma. For the CDR3, the DNA is TGCAGCGTATCAGGGAACACTGAAGCTTTCTTT. Translated, it gives CSVSGNTEAFF.